The 20 T cell receptor beta chains reported below all come from one sample, sequenced in a study of identical twins. Each CDR3 protein gets one entry after TCRdb re-called the 5' RACE reads with MiXCR. The sample has around 1.7 million distinct CDR3 sequences, around 33% seen once; the top ten hold under 0.35%. The specimen sequenced was cord blood. These receptors originate from a newborn girl in good health.

There are a few counts of this clonotype. This chain links TRBV12-3 or TRBV12-4 with TRBJ1-1; D possibly corresponds to TRBD1 (6 bases). The CDR3 spans 15 residues. Trimming shortened V by 6 bases and J by 0 bases, and 14 bases separated the two germline ends. CDR3 nucleotide sequence: TGTGCCAGCAGATCTTGGACAGACATGAACACTGAAGCTTTCTTT. Its protein is CASRSWTDMNTEAFF.

A few counts support this clonotype. The chain has TRBV24-1 and TRBJ2-1; 7 bases match TRBD2. The CDR3 has 16 amino acids. The germline gives CDR1 KGHDR, CDR2 SFDVKD. After removal of 4 bases from V and 4 bases from J, the junction contained 9 bases not matched to a gene. The CDR3 coding sequence is TGTGCCACCAGTGACCCCCGGGACTATATTTACAATGAGCAGTTCTTC. Its protein is CATSDPRDYIYNEQFF.

This clonotype was detected a few times. The chain uses TRBV9 and TRBJ2-7; TRBD2 aligns across 13 bases. There are 17 residues in the CDR3. The trim removed 4 bases at V and 4 bases at J, leaving 11 bases unmatched. The germline gives CDR1 SGDLS, CDR2 YYNGEE. The CDR3 is CASSPSWTSGSSYEQYF. In DNA, the CDR3 is TGTGCCAGCAGCCCAAGCTGGACTAGCGGGAGCTCTTACGAGCAGTACTTC.

This rearrangement joins TRBV9 to TRBJ2-1; D not resolved. Trimming shortened V by 3 bases and J by 0 bases, and 10 bases separated the two germline ends. The CDR3 consists of 15 residues. From germline, CDR1 is SGDLS and CDR2 YYNGEE. CDR3 sequence reads: CASSGDRSSYNEQFF. The CDR3 nucleotides read TGTGCCAGCAGCGGCGACCGGAGCTCCTACAATGAGCAGTTCTTC.

The chain recombines TRBV14 with TRBJ2-5, with TRBD2 matching 11 bases. The CDR3 is 13 amino acids. Germline trimming cut 0 bases from V and 11 bases from J; bases unmatched to any gene: 2. Germline V lookup: CDR1 SGHDN, CDR2 FVKESK. This CDR3 reads CASSQELAGVQYF. The CDR3 nucleotides read TGTGCCAGCAGCCAAGAACTAGCGGGAGTTCAGTACTTC.

The genes are TRBV4-1 and TRBJ2-7; possibly TRBD1 for D (6 bases). CDR1 and CDR2 (germline): MGHRA, YSYEKL. V was clipped by 0 bases and J by 1 base, with 16 bases between them. This CDR3 spans 17 amino acids. CDR3 amino acids: CASSQEPGALSSYEQYF. CDR3 nucleotide sequence: TGCGCCAGCAGCCAAGAACCAGGGGCTCTTTCGTCCTACGAGCAGTACTTC.

The chain joins TRBV14 to TRBJ1-3; D ambiguous. The CDR3 has 15 residues. The germline CDR1 and CDR2 sequences are SGHDN and FVKESK. The V end lost 4 bases, the J end lost 0 bases, and 10 bases lay between the germline ends. The CDR3, as DNA: TGTGCCAGCAGCCCCCGGCCGATCTCTGGAAACACCATATATTTT. It encodes CASSPRPISGNTIYF.

This chain links TRBV6-2 or TRBV6-3 with TRBJ1-5, with D possibly TRBD1 on 6 matching bases. V was shortened by 5 bases and J by 3 bases, with 14 bases between the two germline ends. Germline V CDR1 and CDR2: MNHEY, SVGEGT. This CDR3 region has 15 residues. CDR3 protein: CASSAWTVLNQPQHF. For the CDR3, the DNA is TGTGCCAGCAGTGCCTGGACAGTTCTCAATCAGCCCCAGCATTTT.

This clonotype turned up a few times. The J gene is TRBJ2-1, the V gene TRBV29-1; D is uncertain. There are 12 residues in the CDR3. Germline V gives CDR1 SQVTM, CDR2 ANQGSEA. The V gene lost 4 bases and the J gene lost 3 bases, with 7 bases spanning the gap. CDR3 bases: TGCAGCGTTGGGCCGAACTACAATGAGCAGTTCTTC. This encodes CSVGPNYNEQFF.

The chain links TRBV12-3 or TRBV12-4 to TRBJ2-1, with D perhaps TRBD2 (5 bases). The CDR3 contains 12 residues. V was cut by 8 bases and J by 11 bases, with 16 bases left in between. For the CDR3, the DNA is TGTGCCAGCGGTTACCTCAGCGGCAAGCAGTTCTTC. This gives the protein CASGYLSGKQFF.

This clonotype has more than one count but fewer than ten. The gene calls are TRBV28 and TRBJ2-1, with TRBD2 matching over 12 bases. J gave up 8 bases and V 7 bases, and 9 bases lay outside the gene matches. The CDR3 spans 15 residues. Germline loops: CDR1 MDHEN, CDR2 SYDVKM. CDR3 coding DNA: TGTGCCAGCACCCAAGTGACTAGCGGGAGATATGAGCAGTTCTTC. It codes for CASTQVTSGRYEQFF.

This chain links TRBV5-1 with TRBJ2-7; D possibly corresponds to TRBD1 (6 bases). Germline V gene sequence: CDR1 SGHRS, CDR2 YFSETQ. CDR3 length equals 15 residues. The V and J ends lost 1 base and 3 bases respectively, with 14 bases between them. CDR3 nucleotide sequence: TGCGCCAGCAGCTTGTTGCACAGGGAAAACTACGAGCAGTACTTC. This gives the protein CASSLLHRENYEQYF. The variable domain in full, with the rest retrieved from reference TRBV5-1 and TRBJ2-7, is KAGVTQTPRYLIKTRGQQVTLSCSPISGHRSVSWYQQTPGQGLQFLFEYFSETQRNKGNFPGRFSGRQFSNSRSEMNVSTLELGDSALYLCASSLLHRENYEQYFGPGTRLTVT.

The rearrangement uses TRBV21-1 and TRBJ2-3; TRBD2 is the table's D call and was not checked against the DNA. TRBV21-1 is deemed a pseudogene. The CDR3 is 16 amino acids. CDR3 coding DNA: TGTGCCAGCAGCCGGACTAGCGGGAGGGTGGCAGATACGCAGTATTTT. Its protein is CASSRTSGRVADTQYF.

This clonotype came up a few times. Here the CDR3 DNA reads TGTGCCAGCAGCCCCGGTTTTAGGACAGGGGGCGAAAAACTGTTTTTT. Translated, it gives CASSPGFRTGGEKLFF. V and J are TRBV3-1 and TRBJ1-4; 11 bases are a match to TRBD1. Germline CDR1 is LGHDT and CDR2 is YNNKEL (reference sequence). V trimming: 4 bases; J trimming: 8 bases; junction bases outside the gene matches: 9. This CDR3 is 16 amino acids long.

This clonotype was observed at least ten times. The V call is TRBV5-1, the J call TRBJ2-3; perhaps TRBD1 as D (5 bases). Trimming removed 0 bases at V and 2 bases at J, with 10 bases between. This CDR3 spans 15 amino acids. CDR1 and CDR2 (germline): SGHRS, YFSETQ. In nucleotides, the CDR3 is TGCGCCAGCAGCTTGGGACAGTCGACCACAGATACGCAGTATTTT. Translated, it gives CASSLGQSTTDTQYF.

In its sample, this clonotype was seen a few times. The chain carries TRBV29-1 and TRBJ1-1; a weak D match, TRBD1 (5 bases). V gave up 7 bases and J gave up 7 bases, with 10 bases separating them. Germline V gene lookup returns CDR1 SQVTM and CDR2 ANQGSEA. This CDR3 region has 10 residues. The CDR3 DNA is TGCAGCGGACATAGGGGTGAAGCTTTCTTT. Its translation: CSGHRGEAFF. The whole variable domain, remainder taken from reference TRBV29-1 and TRBJ1-1, is SAVISQKPSRDICQRGTSLTIQCQVDSQVTMMFWYRQQPGQSLTLIATANQGSEATYESGFVIDKFPISRPNLTFSTLTVSNMSPEDSSIYLCSGHRGEAFFGQGTRLTVV.

This chain links TRBV4-2 with TRBJ2-7; 9 nucleotides line up with TRBD1. CDR1 and CDR2 from the germline V gene are LGHNA and YNFKEQ. The CDR3 has 16 residues. The V and J ends lost 0 bases and 4 bases, in that order; junction bases with no gene match: 7. CDR3 nucleotides: TGTGCCAGCAGCCAAGATCGTGACAGGGGGGTATACGAGCAGTACTTC. Its protein is CASSQDRDRGVYEQYF.

The chain uses TRBV5-1 and TRBJ1-2, with 8 bases fitting TRBD1. J was trimmed by 4 bases and V by 4 bases; bases with no gene match: 15. CDR3 length: 17 amino acids. In germline, CDR1 is SGHRS, CDR2 YFSETQ. In nucleotides, the CDR3 is TGCGCCAGCAGCCAAACCGCGTGGCAGGGACAGGTCTATGGCTACACCTTC. This sequence encodes CASSQTAWQGQVYGYTF.

The chain uses TRBV7-9 and TRBJ1-5; D is unresolved. The V gene lost 9 bases and the J gene lost 4 bases, with 10 bases spanning the gap. The CDR3 extends over 12 amino acids. Per germline, CDR1 SEHNR and CDR2 FQNEAQ (reference sequence). CDR3 region: CASSSANQPQHF. In DNA, the CDR3 is TGTGCCAGTTCCTCAGCGAATCAGCCCCAGCATTTT.

This clonotype was seen only a few times. V usage is TRBV9 and J usage is TRBJ2-7, with D uncertain. Germline assignment: CDR1 SGDLS and CDR2 YYNGEE. CDR3 length: 14 residues. Trimming stripped 2 bases from V and 0 bases from J, with 9 bases between. Here the CDR3 reads CASSVSQSSYEQYF. The CDR3 bases are TGTGCCAGCAGCGTCTCTCAGAGCTCCTACGAGCAGTACTTC.